Below, 30 T cell receptor beta chains from the same sample are listed, as sequenced in a study of cytomegalovirus exposure and HLA in healthy donors. The PCR employed 60 Vbeta primers together with 13 Jbeta primers. Sequenced by immunoSEQ multiplex PCR; TCRdb stores in-frame clones only, minus some. The sample shows over 100,000 clones, 65% to 90% of them seen only once. Sequenced material: PBMCs. The source is a man younger than 40 in good health and CMV-seronegative.

The CDR3 sequence is CASSPPGSRATNTEAFF. The CDR3 bases are TGTGCCAGCTCACCACCGGGTTCGAGGGCTACGAACACTGAAGCTTTCTTT. The J gene is TRBJ1-1, the V gene TRBV18; no definite D call. CDR1 KGHSH and CDR2 LQKENI come from the germline V gene. The CDR3 consists of 17 residues. Trimming removed 0 bases at V and 1 base at J, with 15 bases between.

V usage is TRBV5-4 and J usage is TRBJ2-5, with a weak D call TRBD2 (5 bases). Looked up from germline, CDR1 is SGHNT and CDR2 is YYREEE (reference sequence). V was pared by 3 bases and J by 1 base, with 10 bases between. This CDR3 contains 14 residues. As DNA, the CDR3 is TGTGCCAGCAGCTCTGGCGGAGGCCAAGAGACCCAGTACTTC. Its translation is CASSSGGGQETQYF.

This chain connects TRBV6-6 to TRBJ2-3; TRBD2 agrees at 11 bases. J was trimmed by 2 bases and V by 7 bases; bases with no gene match: 5. Germline V gene lookup returns CDR1 MNHNY and CDR2 SVGAGI (reference sequence). The CDR3 extends over 15 amino acids. CDR3: CASTIAGGNTDTQYF. In nucleotides, the CDR3 is TGTGCCAGCACAATAGCGGGGGGGAACACAGATACGCAGTATTTT.

The chain carries TRBV9 and TRBJ1-6; D uncertain. CDR1 is SGDLS, CDR2 YYNGEE, per germline. The CDR3 sequence is 14 residues long. Deletions cut 0 bases from V and 10 bases from J, with 11 bases between. CDR3 loop: CASSVDEGRSPLHF. The CDR3 nucleotides read TGTGCCAGCAGCGTAGACGAGGGCCGATCACCCCTCCACTTT.

The chain uses TRBV7-8 and TRBJ1-2, with a weak D call TRBD1 (6 bases). Trimming cost V 2 bases and J 7 bases, with 23 bases left between them. Germline CDR1 reads SGHVS; CDR2 reads FQNEAQ. The CDR3 is 17 amino acids. CDR3 DNA sequence: TGTGCCAGCAGCTTATTTAGAACGGGGGGCTCTGGGCTTGGCTACACCTTC. As protein: CASSLFRTGGSGLGYTF.

The chain links TRBV7-9 to TRBJ2-6; D remains unclear. V was trimmed by 5 bases and J by 2 bases, leaving 16 bases between them. Germline loops: CDR1 SEHNR, CDR2 FQNEAQ (reference sequence). The CDR3 is 17 amino acids. The chain's CDR3 is CASSDPNFQAGANVLTF. CDR3 in DNA: TGTGCCAGCAGCGACCCAAATTTTCAGGCTGGGGCCAACGTCCTGACTTTC.

V is TRBV10-3 and J is TRBJ2-3; 13 bases agree with TRBD2. V lost 5 bases and J lost 4; bases outside the gene matches: 0. The V gene's germline CDR1 is ENHRY and CDR2 SYGVKD. The CDR3 runs 14 residues. The CDR3 loop is CAISTSGGADTQYF. In DNA, the CDR3 is TGTGCCATCAGTACTAGCGGGGGGGCAGATACGCAGTATTTT.

The chain couples TRBV6-6 to TRBJ1-2; no definite D call. The length of the CDR3 is 13 residues. Germline V gene data show CDR1 as MNHNY and CDR2 as SVGAGI (reference sequence). The V end lost 3 bases, the J end lost 5 bases, and 10 bases lay between the germline ends. CDR3 loop: CASSYGRNYGYTF. CDR3 nucleotides: TGTGCCAGCAGTTATGGCAGGAATTATGGCTACACCTTC.

The chain links TRBV5-6 to TRBJ2-7; D is undetermined. CDR1 and CDR2 from the germline V gene are SGHDT and YYEEEE. Trimming took off 4 bases at V and 1 base at J, with 15 bases between the two ends. The CDR3 runs to 15 residues. This CDR3 is CASSGAPVSSYEQYF. The CDR3 DNA is TGTGCCAGCAGCGGAGCCCCGGTGTCTTCCTACGAGCAGTACTTC.

The chain joins TRBV2 to TRBJ2-2; D is ambiguous. The CDR3 is 11 amino acids. CDR1 and CDR2 from the germline V gene are SNHLY and FYNNEI. Trimming cost V 7 bases and J 6 bases, with 6 bases left between them. The CDR3 nucleotides read TGTGCCAGCACCTTCCCCGGGGAGCTGTTTTTT. Translating it yields CASTFPGELFF. Using reference TRBV2 and TRBJ2-2 for the parts outside the CDR3, the full variable domain is EPEVTQTPSHQVTQMGQEVILRCVPISNHLYFYWYRQILGQKVEFLVSFYNNEISEKSEIFDDQFSVERPDGSNFTLKIRSTKLEDSAMYFCASTFPGELFFGEGSRLTVL.

This clone was picked up a small number of times. The V and J genes are TRBV28 and TRBJ2-7, with D perhaps TRBD1 (6 bases). The CDR3 spans 14 residues. With 4 bases removed from V and 4 bases from J, the gap between germline ends came to 14 bases. The germline V gene has CDR1 MDHEN and CDR2 SYDVKM. CDR3 sequence: CASSSPGVQYEQYF. The CDR3 bases are TGTGCCAGCAGTTCCCCAGGGGTGCAATACGAGCAGTACTTC.

This sequence joins TRBV7-2 and TRBJ2-3, with D possibly being TRBD2 (6 bases). V was shortened by 5 bases and J by 5 bases, with 11 bases between the two germline ends. This CDR3 spans 13 amino acids. Germline lookup yields CDR1 SGHTA and CDR2 FQGNSA. The CDR3 DNA reads as TGTGCCAGCAGCGTCCGGCGGGAAGATACGCAGTATTTT. Protein sequence: CASSVRREDTQYF.

V gene TRBV10-3 combines with J gene TRBJ1-2; D unresolved. The germline V gene has CDR1 ENHRY and CDR2 SYGVKD. Trimming took off 0 bases at V and 0 bases at J, with 14 bases between the two ends. CDR3 length: 17 amino acids. CDR3 coding DNA: TGTGCCATCAGTGAGTCCCTGGTTAGAGTTGCTAACTATGGCTACACCTTC. Protein: CAISESLVRVANYGYTF.

The table lists this clone with a count of one. This chain joins TRBV19 and TRBJ2-6; D is ambiguous. Trimming took 4 bases from V and 0 from J, leaving 13 bases between them. This CDR3 comprises 17 residues. From germline, CDR1 is LNHDA and CDR2 SQIVND (reference sequence). The CDR3 DNA reads as TGTGCCAGTAGTAGACCTAGTGCAAGCTCTGGGGCCAACGTCCTGACTTTC. Amino acids: CASSRPSASSGANVLTF.

The chain couples TRBV9 to TRBJ2-1, with a tentative D call TRBD2 (7 bases). The germline V gene has CDR1 SGDLS and CDR2 YYNGEE. This CDR3 has 17 amino acids. Trimming cost V 4 bases and J 2 bases, with 19 bases left between them. CDR3 in amino acids: CASSPEGGRAPYNEQFF. The CDR3, as DNA: TGTGCCAGCAGCCCCGAGGGGGGGCGAGCCCCCTACAATGAGCAGTTCTTC.

Worth noting for this clone: A read error may account for a junction end that differs from germline. The rearrangement uses TRBV28 and TRBJ1-4, with D maybe TRBD1 (5 bases). This CDR3 is 13 amino acids long. CDR1 and CDR2 from the germline V gene are MDHEN and SYDVKM. In DNA form, the CDR3 reads TGTGTCAGCTCGGAGGGGAGGGATGGAAAACTGTTTTTT. It encodes CVSSEGRDGKLFF. The variable domain in full, completed from reference TRBV28 and TRBJ1-4, reads DVKVTQSSRYLVKRTGEKVFLECVQDMDHENMFWYRQDPGLGLRLIYFSYDVKMKEKGDIPEGYSVSREKKERFSLILESASTNQTSMYLCVSSEGRDGKLFFGSGTQLSVL.

This chain links TRBV4-3 with TRBJ1-1; weak D call: TRBD1 (5 bases). With 0 bases removed from V and 2 bases from J, the gap between germline ends came to 10 bases. CDR3 length: 15 amino acids. Germline loops: CDR1 LGHNA, CDR2 YSLEER. This chain's CDR3 is CASSQDSGRNTEAFF. CDR3 DNA sequence: TGCGCCAGCAGCCAAGATTCAGGGCGCAACACTGAAGCTTTCTTT.

The J gene is TRBJ1-3, the V gene TRBV9; D gene unclear. The CDR3 is 15 residues long. CDR1 and CDR2 (germline): SGDLS, YYNGEE. Between the trimmed V and J ends, which lost 1 base and 0 bases, there was a span of 8 bases. The CDR3 loop reads CASSVTVSSGNTIYF. CDR3 DNA sequence: TGTGCCAGCAGCGTAACAGTCAGCTCTGGAAACACCATATATTTT.

This clone was seen a single time. The chain combines TRBV28 with TRBJ1-4, with 10 bases matching TRBD1. This CDR3 is 14 amino acids long. V trimming: 11 bases; J trimming: 7 bases; junction bases outside the gene matches: 10. CDR1 and CDR2 from the germline V gene are MDHEN and SYDVKM. The CDR3 region has the DNA TGTGCCGGAGGGACAGGGGATAGTGTTGAAAAACTGTTTTTT. It encodes CAGGTGDSVEKLFF.

This clone was found once. V usage is TRBV7-8 and J usage is TRBJ1-6, with 9 nucleotides matching TRBD1. CDR3 size: 15 residues. Germline loops: CDR1 SGHVS, CDR2 FQNEAQ. V dropped 5 bases and J dropped 7; count of bases not matched to a gene: 6. CDR3 sequence: CASSRAGTGNSPLHF. CDR3 DNA sequence: TGTGCCAGCAGCCGTGCCGGGACAGGGAATTCACCCCTCCACTTT.

V usage is TRBV9 and J usage is TRBJ1-4; possibly TRBD1 for D (6 bases). The CDR3 totals 17 residues. The germline V and J ends were trimmed by 0 bases and 6 bases, with 18 bases remaining between them. Germline V gene sequence: CDR1 SGDLS, CDR2 YYNGEE. CDR3 nucleotides: TGTGCCAGCAGCGTAGATGGTAGGGCAGGGGTTGATGAAAAACTGTTTTTT. This codes for CASSVDGRAGVDEKLFF.

This chain connects TRBV28 to TRBJ2-7, with TRBD2 as a possible D gene (5 bases). V lost 4 bases and J lost 0, with 13 bases in between. This CDR3 spans 15 amino acids. Germline V gives CDR1 MDHEN, CDR2 SYDVKM. Here the CDR3 reads CASSYPLGSSYEQYF. CDR3 DNA sequence: TGTGCCAGCAGTTACCCGTTGGGGAGCTCCTACGAGCAGTACTTC.

The chain couples TRBV7-6 to TRBJ2-5; the D gene is possibly TRBD2 (5 bases). Germline assignment: CDR1 SGHVS and CDR2 FNYEAQ. The V and J ends lost 1 base and 2 bases respectively, with 23 bases between them. CDR3 length equals 19 residues. The CDR3 sequence is CASSLVLTRAYGSQETQYF. Written as DNA, the CDR3 is TGTGCCAGCAGCTTAGTGCTAACTAGAGCTTACGGGTCTCAAGAGACCCAGTACTTC.

This sequence joins TRBV6-1 and TRBJ2-5; D might be TRBD2 (5 bases). The CDR3 has 14 residues. Germline V gene lookup returns CDR1 MNHNS and CDR2 SASEGT. Trimming cost V 6 bases and J 5 bases, with 16 bases left between them. The CDR3 spells CASRGTGLPETQYF. Here the CDR3 DNA reads TGTGCCAGCAGGGGAACTGGACTGCCCGAGACCCAGTACTTC.

The J gene is TRBJ2-7, the V gene TRBV10-1; 11 nucleotides align to TRBD1. V lost 6 bases to trimming and J lost 2 bases; unmatched junction nucleotides: 3. CDR3 length equals 14 residues. From germline, CDR1 is WNHNN and CDR2 SYGVQD (reference sequence). This CDR3 is CASSEGQGAYEQYF. For the CDR3, the DNA is TGCGCCAGCAGCGAGGGACAGGGGGCCTACGAGCAGTACTTC.

V is TRBV5-1 and J is TRBJ2-3; TRBD2 agrees at 9 bases. With 0 bases clipped from V and 6 bases from J, the junction kept 2 bases outside the gene matches. The CDR3 is 14 residues long. Germline-derived CDR1 and CDR2 are SGHRS and YFSETQ. The CDR3 loop is CASSLDLAGDTQYF. The CDR3 DNA reads as TGCGCCAGCAGCTTGGATCTAGCGGGGGATACGCAGTATTTT. Combining the CDR3 with reference TRBV5-1 and TRBJ2-3 gives the whole variable domain KAGVTQTPRYLIKTRGQQVTLSCSPISGHRSVSWYQQTPGQGLQFLFEYFSETQRNKGNFPGRFSGRQFSNSRSEMNVSTLELGDSALYLCASSLDLAGDTQYFGPGTRLTVL.

The rearrangement joins TRBV5-6 to TRBJ1-5; a weak D match, TRBD1 (6 bases). There are 18 residues in the CDR3. V lost 3 bases, J lost 2 bases, and 21 bases lay in between. From germline, CDR1 is SGHDT and CDR2 YYEEEE. CDR3 coding DNA: TGTGCCAGCAGCTCGGGAGGAGGGGGGTTGTGGGGCAATCAGCCCCAGCATTTT. Protein sequence: CASSSGGGGLWGNQPQHF.

The chain couples TRBV6-5 to TRBJ2-7; 8 bases agree with TRBD1. The junction had 12 bases not matched to a gene; V was cut back by 6 bases and J by 2 bases. CDR1 is MNHEY, CDR2 SVGAGI, per germline. The length of the CDR3 is 16 residues. CDR3 nucleotides: TGTGCCAGCAGCTACCCAGTGGGGACAGGTACCTACGAGCAGTACTTC. The encoded protein is CASSYPVGTGTYEQYF.

This clone occurred a few times. The chain joins TRBV15 to TRBJ2-7, with TRBD1 matching 9 bases. Trimming at V came to 0 bases and at J to 6 bases, leaving 9 bases not matched to a gene. The CDR3 runs to 16 residues. Germline V gene data show CDR1 as LNHNV and CDR2 as YYDKDF (reference sequence). CDR3 region: CATSRDTTGGRVEQYF. CDR3 in DNA: TGTGCCACCAGCAGAGATACGACAGGGGGAAGAGTCGAGCAGTACTTC.

The chain employs TRBV9 and TRBJ1-2; 7 bases agree with TRBD1. Losses at the gene ends were 0 bases for V and 4 bases for J; bases not matched to a gene: 6. CDR3 size: 15 residues. CDR1 is SGDLS, CDR2 YYNGEE, per germline. In nucleotides, the CDR3 is TGTGCCAGCAGCGTAGACGGGACAGTCGCCTATGGCTACACCTTC. It specifies CASSVDGTVAYGYTF.